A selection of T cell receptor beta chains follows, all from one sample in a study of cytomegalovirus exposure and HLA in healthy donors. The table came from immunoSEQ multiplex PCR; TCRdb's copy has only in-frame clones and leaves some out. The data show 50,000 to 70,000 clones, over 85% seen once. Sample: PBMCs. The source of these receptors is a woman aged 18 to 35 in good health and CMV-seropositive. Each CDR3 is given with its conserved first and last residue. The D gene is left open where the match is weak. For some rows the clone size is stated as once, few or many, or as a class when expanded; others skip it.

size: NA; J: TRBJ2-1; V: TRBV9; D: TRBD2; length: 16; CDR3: CASSGLVPGGMNEQFF; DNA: TGTGCCAGCAGCGGCCTAGTACCCGGGGGGATGAATGAGCAGTTCTTC
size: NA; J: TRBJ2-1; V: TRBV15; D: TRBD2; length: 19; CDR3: CATSSDTPRGLVRDDEQFF; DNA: TGTGCCACCAGCAGTGATACCCCTCGCGGACTAGTTCGCGATGATGAGCAGTTCTTC
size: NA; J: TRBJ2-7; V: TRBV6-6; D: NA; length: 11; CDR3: CASSYEGEQYF; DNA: TGTGCCAGCAGTTACGAGGGCGAGCAGTACTTC
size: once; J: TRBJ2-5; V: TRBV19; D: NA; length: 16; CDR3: CASSSDREVGGETQYF; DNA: TGTGCCAGTAGTTCTGACAGGGAGGTAGGCGGAGAGACCCAGTACTTC
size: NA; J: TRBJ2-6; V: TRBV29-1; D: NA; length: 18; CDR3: CSVEDQSLRESGANVLTF; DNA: TGCAGCGTTGAAGATCAGTCACTACGGGAATCTGGGGCCAACGTCCTGACTTTC
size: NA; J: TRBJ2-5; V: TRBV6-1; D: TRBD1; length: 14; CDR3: CASRPPTGGPTQYF; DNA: TGTGCCAGCAGACCCCCCACAGGGGGCCCGACCCAGTACTTC
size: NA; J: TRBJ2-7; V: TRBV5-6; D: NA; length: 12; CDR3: CASSLDHNEQYF; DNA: TGTGCCAGCAGCTTGGACCACAACGAGCAGTACTTC
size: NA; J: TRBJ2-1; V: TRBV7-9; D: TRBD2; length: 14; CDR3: CASSPGLALHEQFF; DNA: TGTGCCAGCAGCCCGGGACTAGCGTTGCATGAGCAGTTCTTC
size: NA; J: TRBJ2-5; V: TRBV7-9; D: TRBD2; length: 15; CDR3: CASSSGLAGAETQYF; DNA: TGTGCCAGCAGCTCAGGACTAGCGGGGGCGGAGACCCAGTACTTC
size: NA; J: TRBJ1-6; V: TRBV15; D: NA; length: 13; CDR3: CATSRPFNSPLHF; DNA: TGTGCCACCAGCAGACCCTTTAATTCACCCCTCCACTTT
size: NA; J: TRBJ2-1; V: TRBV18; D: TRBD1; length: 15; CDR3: CASSPPRDRVNEQFF; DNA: TGTGCCAGCTCACCCCCCCGGGACAGGGTGAATGAGCAGTTCTTC
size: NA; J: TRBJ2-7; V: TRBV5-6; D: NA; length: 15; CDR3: CASTAGTARRIEQYF; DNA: TGTGCCAGCACCGCGGGGACTGCTCGGCGGATCGAGCAGTACTTC
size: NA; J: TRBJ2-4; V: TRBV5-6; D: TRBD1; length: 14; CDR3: CASNPTGERNIQYF; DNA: TGTGCCAGCAACCCTACAGGGGAGAGGAACATTCAGTACTTC
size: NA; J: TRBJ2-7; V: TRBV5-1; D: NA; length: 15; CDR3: CASTPSGTLLYEQYF; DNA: TGCGCCAGCACCCCCTCCGGGACACTACTCTACGAGCAGTACTTC
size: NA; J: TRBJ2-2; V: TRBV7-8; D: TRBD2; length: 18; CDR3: CASSHSGTSGMSTGELFF; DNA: TGTGCCAGCAGCCACTCCGGGACTAGCGGGATGAGCACCGGGGAGCTGTTTTTT
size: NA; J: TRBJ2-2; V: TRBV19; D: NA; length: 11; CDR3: CASSIHGELFF; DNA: TGTGCCAGTAGTATTCACGGGGAGCTGTTTTTT
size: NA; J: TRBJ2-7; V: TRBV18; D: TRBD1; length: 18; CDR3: CASSLADRVGLPVHEQYF; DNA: TGTGCCAGCTCACTCGCGGACAGGGTTGGTCTCCCTGTACACGAGCAGTACTTC
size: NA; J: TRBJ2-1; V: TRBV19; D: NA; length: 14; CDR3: CASSIGGPLNEQFF; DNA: TGTGCCAGTAGTATAGGTGGCCCCCTGAATGAGCAGTTCTTC
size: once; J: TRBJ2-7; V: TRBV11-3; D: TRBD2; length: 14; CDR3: CASSLGGTYDEQYF; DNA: TGTGCCAGCAGCTTGGGGGGGACTTACGACGAGCAGTACTTC
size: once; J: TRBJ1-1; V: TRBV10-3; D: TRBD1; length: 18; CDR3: CAISESTLGTELNTEAFF; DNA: TGTGCCATCAGTGAGTCGACTCTCGGGACAGAGCTGAACACTGAAGCTTTCTTT